A single sample gave rise to the 29 T cell receptor beta chains below, sequenced in a study of PD-1 blockade in classical Hodgkin lymphoma. Some clones are missing from TCRdb's copy, which holds only in-frame ones; the method was immunoSEQ multiplex PCR. The sample has about 72,000 clones, 85% to 95% seen once. All patients relapsed after autologous stem cell transplantation, and brentuximab vedotin exposure varied. This sample comprised peripheral blood mononuclear cells (PBMCs), obtained at baseline. All receptors come from a human donor with classical Hodgkin lymphoma.

The V and J genes are TRBV2 and TRBJ2-1; maybe TRBD2 (6 bases). Trimming took 4 bases from V and 6 from J, leaving 19 bases between them. Germline V gene lookup returns CDR1 SNHLY and CDR2 FYNNEI. There are 16 residues in the CDR3. The CDR3 sequence is CASSVGRGLPPNEQFF. The CDR3 region has the DNA TGTGCCAGCAGTGTGGGGCGGGGCCTACCCCCCAATGAGCAGTTCTTC.

The chain recombines TRBV11-3 with TRBJ2-5, with a tentative D call TRBD1 (6 bases). V was cut by 5 bases and J by 3 bases, with 19 bases left in between. The CDR3 spans 16 residues. Germline CDR1 reads SGHNT; CDR2 reads YENEEA. The CDR3 DNA sequence: TGTGCCAGCAGCCCGACGGGACACCCCGCGGAAGAGACCCAGTACTTC. Its translation is CASSPTGHPAEETQYF.

This chain links TRBV4-1 with TRBJ1-1, with D hard to call. The CDR3 consists of 14 residues. CDR1 and CDR2 from the germline V gene are MGHRA and YSYEKL. V lost 3 bases, J lost 0 bases, and 8 bases lay in between. The CDR3 DNA follows: TGCGCCAGCAGCCATCAAGACCTGAACACTGAAGCTTTCTTT. This sequence encodes CASSHQDLNTEAFF.

This clone was picked up one time. V gene TRBV6-8 combines with J gene TRBJ1-3; TRBD1 is a possible D gene (5 bases). Trimming pared 6 bases from V and 1 base from J, leaving 16 bases between. Germline V CDR1 and CDR2: MNHGY, SAAAGT. The CDR3 extends over 16 amino acids. CDR3 nucleotides: TGTGCCAGCAGAACCCGGGACCGGCCTTCTGGAAACACCATATATTTT. Protein sequence: CASRTRDRPSGNTIYF.

This clone was picked up one time. CDR3 nucleotides: TGTGCCAGCAAGGGGCCCACCGGGACTAGCGACGGGAGGCCTTACGAGCAGTACTTC. Its translation: CASKGPTGTSDGRPYEQYF. This chain uses TRBV28 with TRBJ2-7; 10 bases line up with TRBD2. Germline values: CDR1 MDHEN, CDR2 SYDVKM. Trimming removed 7 bases from V and 4 bases from J; junction bases left unmatched: 22. The CDR3 is made up of 19 amino acids.

The gene calls are TRBV29-1 and TRBJ1-1; possibly TRBD1 for D (5 bases). Germline values: CDR1 SQVTM, CDR2 ANQGSEA. CDR3 length: 14 residues. The V gene lost 4 bases and the J gene lost 0 bases, with 12 bases spanning the gap. As DNA, the CDR3 is TGCAGCGTTGGGGGCAACAGCATGAACACTGAAGCTTTCTTT. The encoded protein is CSVGGNSMNTEAFF.

This clone showed up just a few times. The genes are TRBV18 and TRBJ1-4, with TRBD1 matching 7 bases. V was clipped by 3 bases and J by 5 bases; unmatched bases: 9. The CDR3 sequence is 16 residues long. Per the germline V gene, CDR1 is KGHSH and CDR2 is LQKENI. The CDR3 spells CASSPAGGGVNEKLFF. CDR3 DNA: TGTGCCAGCTCACCTGCGGGAGGGGGCGTAAATGAAAAACTGTTTTTT.

V gene TRBV6-5 combines with J gene TRBJ2-5; TRBD1 or TRBD2 may be the D gene (5 bases each). The germline V and J ends were trimmed by 2 bases and 5 bases, with 12 bases remaining between them. This CDR3 has 14 amino acids. Germline CDR1 is MNHEY and CDR2 is SVGAGI. The DNA of the CDR3 is TGTGCCAGCAGTTACGGGGGAGTCTTGGAGACCCAGTACTTC. It encodes CASSYGGVLETQYF.

The rearrangement joins TRBV5-1 to TRBJ2-7, with a possible D match to TRBD1 (7 bases). This CDR3 spans 16 amino acids. Deletions cut 4 bases from V and 1 base from J, with 18 bases between. Germline V gene data show CDR1 as SGHRS and CDR2 as YFSETQ. The CDR3: CASSGGTVFGSYEQYF. DNA of the CDR3: TGCGCCAGCAGCGGCGGGACAGTATTCGGATCCTACGAGCAGTACTTC.

The rearrangement joins TRBV21-1 to TRBJ2-3. TRBV21-1 is assigned pseudogene status. There are 14 residues in the CDR3. The CDR3, as DNA: TGTGCCAGCAGCGAAGAGGGTCGCACAGATACGCAGTATTTT. As protein: CASSEEGRTDTQYF.

This clone has only one observation. The chain carries TRBV11-2 and TRBJ2-7; 13 nucleotides match TRBD2. Trimming at V came to 4 bases and at J to 5 bases, leaving 5 bases not matched to a gene. CDR1 is SGHAT, CDR2 FQNNGV, per germline. The length of the CDR3 is 15 residues. The CDR3 DNA follows: TGTGCCAGCAGCTCCTGGACTAGCGGGGGCGACGAGCAGTACTTC. This encodes CASSSWTSGGDEQYF.

The chain employs TRBV28 and TRBJ1-5, with 11 bases that match TRBD1. The CDR3 runs to 18 residues. The V gene's germline CDR1 is MDHEN and CDR2 SYDVKM. J lost 6 bases, V lost 2 bases, and 12 bases had no gene match. CDR3 in amino acids: CASSLPSTGTGGRQPQHF. In DNA, the CDR3 is TGTGCCAGCAGTTTACCCTCCACCGGGACAGGGGGTCGTCAGCCCCAGCATTTT.

The V and J genes are TRBV7-2 and TRBJ1-2; 11 nucleotides match TRBD1. Germline-derived CDR1 and CDR2 are SGHTA and FQGNSA. Trimming removed 4 bases from V and 11 bases from J; junction bases left unmatched: 3. The CDR3 has 12 residues. The CDR3: CASSWDRGSYTF. CDR3 in DNA: TGTGCCAGCAGCTGGGACAGGGGGAGTTACACCTTC.

This chain links TRBV11-3 with TRBJ1-2; 10 bases fit TRBD1. Germline V gives CDR1 SGHNT, CDR2 YENEEA. J gave up 7 bases and V 8 bases, and 1 base lay outside the gene matches. The CDR3 sequence is 11 residues long. The CDR3 DNA reads as TGTGCCAGCGGGGACAGGGGTGGCTACACCTTC. Its translation is CASGDRGGYTF.

The chain carries TRBV18 and TRBJ1-5; possibly TRBD1 for D (6 bases). The V gene's germline CDR1 is KGHSH and CDR2 LQKENI. This CDR3 contains 16 residues. V lost 6 bases, J lost 2 bases, and 17 bases lay in between. In DNA form, the CDR3 reads TGTGCCAGCTCGTCCGGGGGGCTGGTGGGCAATCAGCCCCAGCATTTT. Protein sequence: CASSSGGLVGNQPQHF.

This chain joins TRBV4-3 and TRBJ2-2; D unresolved. Germline V gives CDR1 LGHNA, CDR2 YSLEER. Trimming took 0 bases from V and 6 from J, leaving 5 bases between them. The CDR3 sequence is 13 residues long. CDR3 in DNA: TGCGCCAGCAGCCAAGACGGGCCCGGGGAGCTGTTTTTT. Its protein is CASSQDGPGELFF.

The rearrangement links TRBV7-9 to TRBJ2-2; possibly TRBD1 or TRBD2 for D (5 bases each). The CDR3 extends over 14 amino acids. V was trimmed by 5 bases and J by 5 bases, leaving 12 bases between them. CDR1 is SEHNR and CDR2 is FQNEAQ in the germline V gene (reference sequence). CDR3 nucleotide sequence: TGTGCCAGCAGCCCCCGGGACCCTACCGGGGAGCTGTTTTTT. It yields the protein CASSPRDPTGELFF. The entire variable domain, with the rest obtained from reference TRBV7-9 and TRBJ2-2, is as follows: DTGVSQNPRHKITKRGQNVTFRCDPISEHNRLYWYRQTLGQGPEFLTYFQNEAQLEKSRLLSDRFSAERPKGSFSTLEIQRTEQGDSAMYLCASSPRDPTGELFFGEGSRLTVL.

The rearrangement joins TRBV7-9 to TRBJ1-4, with TRBD1 matching over 9 bases. This CDR3 region has 14 residues. CDR1 is SEHNR and CDR2 is FQNEAQ in the germline V gene (reference sequence). The ends lost 6 bases at V and 8 bases at J; junction bases unmatched: 7. The CDR3 DNA reads as TGTGCCAGCAGACCAACAGGGGGCGGCGAAAAACTGTTTTTT. This sequence encodes CASRPTGGGEKLFF.

This sequence joins TRBV18 and TRBJ2-1; no clear D gene. This CDR3 comprises 16 residues. Trimming removed 2 bases from V and 7 bases from J, with 18 bases in between. CDR1 and CDR2 from the germline V gene are KGHSH and LQKENI. The CDR3 spells CASSPIFGGSLNEQFF. The CDR3 region has the DNA TGTGCCAGCTCACCAATTTTTGGCGGCAGCTTGAATGAGCAGTTCTTC.

The chain recombines TRBV10-3 with TRBJ1-2; TRBD1 matches at 9 bases. The V gene end was trimmed by 6 bases and the J gene end by 3 bases; junction bases not matched to a gene: 14. CDR3 length equals 17 residues. Looked up from germline, CDR1 is ENHRY and CDR2 is SYGVKD. CDR3 amino acids: CAISDNLTGGRDYGYTF. The CDR3, as DNA: TGTGCCATCAGCGACAATCTTACAGGGGGCAGGGACTATGGCTACACCTTC.

J is TRBJ2-7 and V is TRBV7-6; D unresolved. Per germline, CDR1 SGHVS and CDR2 FNYEAQ. The CDR3 loop spans 16 amino acids. Trimming shortened V by 4 bases and J by 0 bases, and 16 bases separated the two germline ends. Here the CDR3 reads CASSSGSSGSSYEQYF. The CDR3 coding sequence is TGTGCCAGCAGCTCCGGGTCCTCAGGATCCTCCTACGAGCAGTACTTC.

A single count supports this clone. The chain uses TRBV19 and TRBJ2-3; TRBD2 aligns across 7 bases. Looked up from germline, CDR1 is LNHDA and CDR2 is SQIVND (reference sequence). After removal of 6 bases from V and 6 bases from J, the junction contained 6 bases not matched to a gene. The CDR3 sequence is 13 residues long. For the CDR3, the DNA is TGTGCCAGTAGGATCCAGGGAGGGGATACGCAGTATTTT. This encodes CASRIQGGDTQYF.

J is TRBJ1-5 and V is TRBV19, with 9 bases lining up with TRBD1. J lost 0 bases, V lost 6 bases, and 6 bases had no gene match. Germline-derived CDR1 and CDR2 are LNHDA and SQIVND (reference sequence). CDR3 size: 16 residues. CDR3 sequence (DNA): TGTGCCAGTAGGGACAGGGGCTCCTATAGCAATCAGCCCCAGCATTTT. Amino acids: CASRDRGSYSNQPQHF. Drawing the rest from reference TRBV19 and TRBJ1-5, the complete variable domain is DGGITQSPKYLFRKEGQNVTLSCEQNLNHDAMYWYRQDPGQGLRLIYYSQIVNDFQKGDIAEGYSVSREKKESFPLTVTSAQKNPTAFYLCASRDRGSYSNQPQHFGDGTRLSIL.

The chain carries TRBV7-9 and TRBJ2-1, with TRBD1 as a possible D gene (5 bases). The CDR3 contains 13 residues. V lost 5 bases and J lost 8, with 13 bases in between. Germline V gene sequence: CDR1 SEHNR, CDR2 FQNEAQ (reference sequence). The CDR3 here is CASSTSQGDEQFF. As DNA, the CDR3 is TGTGCCAGCAGCACGTCTCAGGGTGATGAGCAGTTCTTC.

The chain links TRBV6-5 to TRBJ1-1, with 8 nucleotides matching TRBD1. Trimming removed 4 bases from V and 0 bases from J; junction bases left unmatched: 7. There are 16 residues in the CDR3. CDR1 and CDR2 from the germline V gene are MNHEY and SVGAGI. CDR3 nucleotides: TGTGCCAGCAGTTCCACCTTGGGACAGGTGAACACTGAAGCTTTCTTT. Amino acids: CASSSTLGQVNTEAFF.

V is TRBV19 and J is TRBJ1-1; D not resolved. This CDR3 has 14 amino acids. V was clipped by 1 base and J by 4 bases, with 10 bases between them. Looked up from germline, CDR1 is LNHDA and CDR2 is SQIVND (reference sequence). DNA for the CDR3: TGTGCCAGTAGTATAGTCGGCCAGTTCACTGAAGCTTTCTTT. Its protein is CASSIVGQFTEAFF.

The sample holds a few counts of this clone. The V gene is TRBV6-5, the J gene TRBJ2-5, with TRBD2 matching over 14 bases. The ends lost 4 bases at V and 10 bases at J; junction bases unmatched: 8. In germline, CDR1 is MNHEY, CDR2 SVGAGI. CDR3 length equals 15 residues. The CDR3 DNA reads as TGTGCCAGCAGTTGGGGGACTAGCGGGGGTCAGGGCCAGTACTTC. Protein: CASSWGTSGGQGQYF.

The chain uses TRBV19 and TRBJ1-1, with D uncertain. The CDR3 is made up of 16 amino acids. V lost 0 bases and J 0 bases, leaving 11 bases between the germline ends. CDR1 and CDR2 (germline): LNHDA, SQIVND (reference sequence). The CDR3: CASSIEARSMNTEAFF. The CDR3, as DNA: TGTGCCAGTAGTATAGAGGCGCGGTCCATGAACACTGAAGCTTTCTTT. The full variable domain, in which reference TRBV19 and TRBJ1-1 provide the parts outside the CDR3, is DGGITQSPKYLFRKEGQNVTLSCEQNLNHDAMYWYRQDPGQGLRLIYYSQIVNDFQKGDIAEGYSVSREKKESFPLTVTSAQKNPTAFYLCASSIEARSMNTEAFFGQGTRLTVV.

This clone was recorded only once. The chain recombines TRBV2 with TRBJ2-2; maybe TRBD1 (6 bases). V shed 3 bases and J shed 6 bases, with 8 bases lying between them. Germline-derived CDR1 and CDR2 are SNHLY and FYNNEI. This CDR3 region has 13 residues. This chain's CDR3 is CASSDRGAGELFF. CDR3 coding DNA: TGTGCCAGCAGTGACAGGGGCGCCGGGGAGCTGTTTTTT.